The 15 T cell receptor beta chains listed next were all sequenced from one sample in a study of blood T cell repertoires in COVID-19. The table came from immunoSEQ multiplex PCR; TCRdb's copy has only in-frame clones and leaves some out. The sample has some 300,000 clones, roughly 87% seen once. The sequencing input was PBMCs or T cells enriched from blood (not recorded which). The receptors were gathered from a woman in her twenties or thirties who had recovered from COVID-19.

The chain couples TRBV7-8 to TRBJ1-4; 8 bases line up with TRBD1. Germline CDR1 and CDR2: SGHVS and FQNEAQ. Losses at the gene ends were 5 bases for V and 1 base for J; bases not matched to a gene: 3. The CDR3 runs to 15 residues. The CDR3 loop is CASSPGTGTNEKLFF. CDR3 DNA sequence: TGTGCCAGCAGCCCGGGGACAGGAACTAATGAAAAACTGTTTTTT.

Points on this clone: The same CDR3 also results from other DNA sequences found in this sample. The chain combines TRBV15 with TRBJ2-7; tentatively, D is TRBD1 (5 bases). The CDR3 runs to 14 residues. Germline CDR1 is LNHNV and CDR2 is YYDKDF (reference sequence). V gave up 0 bases and J gave up 1 base, with 7 bases separating them. CDR3: CATSREGVSYEQYF. The CDR3 DNA reads TGTGCCACCAGCAGAGAAGGGGTATCCTACGAGCAGTACTTC. Supplemented by reference TRBV15 and TRBJ2-7, the full variable domain reads DAMVIQNPRYQVTQFGKPVTLSCSQTLNHNVMYWYQQKSSQAPKLLFHYYDKDFNNEADTPDNFQSRRPNTSFCFLDIRSPGLGDTAMYLCATSREGVSYEQYFGPGTRLTVT.

This clone was counted a single time. The chain uses TRBV24-1 and TRBJ1-2; TRBD1 matches 8 bases. Germline V gives CDR1 KGHDR, CDR2 SFDVKD. The CDR3 is made up of 17 amino acids. Losses at the gene ends were 3 bases for V and 4 bases for J; bases not matched to a gene: 12. The CDR3 nucleotides are TGTGCCACCAGTGATCCTAAGACAGGGGACTACTTCTATGGCTACACCTTC. The encoded protein is CATSDPKTGDYFYGYTF.

The chain is built from TRBV11-2 and TRBJ2-7; 10 bases match TRBD1. V was clipped by 4 bases and J by 1 base; unmatched bases: 4. This CDR3 spans 15 amino acids. CDR1 is SGHAT, CDR2 FQNNGV, per germline. The CDR3 here is CASSSRQGASYEQYF. The CDR3 nucleotides are TGTGCCAGCAGCTCCAGACAGGGGGCATCCTACGAGCAGTACTTC.

This clone was seen a handful of times. The rearrangement links TRBV14 to TRBJ2-2; 8 bases match TRBD1. CDR1 SGHDN and CDR2 FVKESK come from the germline V gene. The CDR3 has 19 residues. The V and J ends lost 5 bases and 5 bases, in that order; junction bases with no gene match: 19. The CDR3: CASSGDRGQNLHRTGELFF. The CDR3 nucleotides read TGTGCCAGCAGCGGAGACAGGGGTCAAAACCTCCACCGGACCGGGGAGCTGTTTTTT.

The CDR3 sequence: CASSLNRGTNTGELFF. In nucleotides, the CDR3 is TGTGCCAGCAGCTTAAACAGGGGAACGAACACCGGGGAGCTGTTTTTT. The genes are TRBV7-6 and TRBJ2-2; 7 positions agree with TRBD1. Germline V gene lookup returns CDR1 SGHVS and CDR2 FNYEAQ. There are 16 residues in the CDR3. J lost 0 bases, V lost 2 bases, and 3 bases had no gene match.

V gene TRBV28 combines with J gene TRBJ2-2, with unresolved D. Germline values: CDR1 MDHEN, CDR2 SYDVKM. The CDR3 contains 14 residues. The V gene lost 4 bases and the J gene lost 10 bases, with 16 bases spanning the gap. The CDR3 nucleotides are TGTGCCAGCAGTTCTCCGACATTGGGCGAGGAGCTGTTTTTT. This codes for CASSSPTLGEELFF.

J is TRBJ2-1 and V is TRBV5-6; D may be TRBD1 (6 bases). The ends were cut back, 4 bases at V and 8 bases at J, with 13 bases in the middle. Looked up from germline, CDR1 is SGHDT and CDR2 is YYEEEE. The CDR3 is made up of 13 amino acids. CDR3 residues: CASSTNRVDEQFF. The CDR3 nucleotides are TGTGCCAGCAGCACGAACAGGGTCGATGAGCAGTTCTTC.

This clone appeared a single time. The rearrangement links TRBV9 to TRBJ2-7; a possible D gene is TRBD2 (5 bases). Deletions cut 3 bases from V and 7 bases from J, with 17 bases between. Germline V gene lookup returns CDR1 SGDLS and CDR2 YYNGEE. The CDR3 has 14 amino acids. CDR3 sequence: CASSGGRAVGEQYF. The CDR3 region has the DNA TGTGCCAGCAGCGGAGGACGAGCGGTGGGAGAGCAGTACTTC.

The V call is TRBV9, the J call TRBJ2-1, with D perhaps TRBD2 (6 bases). The germline CDR1 and CDR2 sequences are SGDLS and YYNGEE. V was pared by 4 bases and J by 4 bases, with 9 bases between. This CDR3 is built from 13 residues. The chain's CDR3 is CASSSGLYNEQFF. In DNA form, the CDR3 reads TGTGCCAGCAGCTCGGGACTTTACAATGAGCAGTTCTTC.

This clone has only a few counts. This chain connects TRBV5-4 to TRBJ2-3, with 7 bases lining up with TRBD2. Per germline, CDR1 SGHNT and CDR2 YYREEE (reference sequence). V lost 0 bases and J lost 2; bases outside the gene matches: 6. The CDR3 extends over 16 amino acids. The CDR3 protein is CASSLDWGGTTDTQYF. CDR3 bases: TGTGCCAGCAGCTTGGATTGGGGGGGGACCACAGATACGCAGTATTTT.

J is TRBJ2-1 and V is TRBV10-2, with D possibly being TRBD2 (6 bases). The germline V gene has CDR1 WSHSY and CDR2 SAAADI. This CDR3 region has 14 residues. V lost 6 bases, J lost 5 bases, and 14 bases lay in between. The DNA for the CDR3 is TGCGCCAGCAGGCGAGGCGGGGCCCACAATGAGCAGTTCTTC. Translating gives CASRRGGAHNEQFF.

This chain links TRBV7-2 with TRBJ2-7; a weak D match, TRBD1 (5 bases). Looked up from germline, CDR1 is SGHTA and CDR2 is FQGNSA. CDR3 length: 13 residues. V lost 7 bases and J lost 2, with 12 bases in between. The CDR3 loop is CASTKKGAYEQYF. CDR3 coding DNA: TGTGCCAGCACCAAAAAAGGGGCCTACGAGCAGTACTTC.

This chain links TRBV6-1 with TRBJ1-2, with 10 bases fitting TRBD1. Trimming removed 3 bases from V and 5 bases from J; junction bases left unmatched: 12. Germline CDR1 and CDR2: MNHNS and SASEGT. The CDR3 runs to 17 residues. This CDR3 is CASSERSGTGAGYGYTF. Here the CDR3 DNA reads TGTGCCAGCAGTGAGCGCTCCGGGACAGGGGCGGGTTATGGCTACACCTTC.

The chain joins TRBV24-1 to TRBJ2-1; 10 bases are a match to TRBD1. This CDR3 is built from 16 residues. The V segment lost 7 bases and the J segment 7 bases; nucleotides outside the gene matches: 12. Germline CDR1 and CDR2: KGHDR and SFDVKD. The CDR3 coding sequence is TGTGCCACCAGCCCCGCGGGACAGGGGTCTAGGAATGAGCAGTTCTTC. Its translation is CATSPAGQGSRNEQFF.